These 25 T cell receptor beta chains were all obtained from the same sample, sequenced in a study of molecular identifiers for immune sequencing clone quantification. TCRdb passed the PCR reads through MiXCR, listing each CDR3 protein once. The profile shows about 10,000 distinct CDR3 sequences, approximately 20% of them singletons. Sequencing used naive CD8+ T cells from blood, with Jurkat cell RNA spiked in. As to subset: FACS-sorted CD8+CD4-CCR7+CD45RA+ naive T cells. The receptor set was obtained from a human donor in good health. Some libraries in this study had Jurkat cell RNA spiked in.

By proportion, this clonotype is medium-sized. The chain joins TRBV7-9 to TRBJ2-6; weak D call: TRBD1 (5 bases). V was shortened by 5 bases and J by 0 bases, with 14 bases between the two germline ends. The CDR3 length is 17 residues. Germline V lookup: CDR1 SEHNR, CDR2 FQNEAQ (reference sequence). CDR3 bases: TGTGCCAGCAGCCGGCTCGACAGCCCCTCTGGGGCCAACGTCCTGACTTTC. Amino acids: CASSRLDSPSGANVLTF.

This clonotype turned up a few times. The chain's CDR3 is CSVVGGRREQYF. The CDR3 DNA follows: TGCAGCGTTGTGGGCGGGAGGCGGGAGCAGTACTTC. The genes are TRBV29-1 and TRBJ2-7, with 8 bases that match TRBD2. The CDR3 covers 12 residues. Per germline, CDR1 SQVTM and CDR2 ANQGSEA. The junction had 6 bases not matched to a gene; V was cut back by 4 bases and J by 7 bases.

This clonotype counts as medium-sized (0.01 to 0.1%). This sequence joins TRBV4-3 and TRBJ2-3; D gene unclear. The V gene lost 1 base and the J gene lost 3 bases, with 8 bases spanning the gap. Germline CDR1 is LGHNA and CDR2 is YSLEER. The CDR3 length is 14 residues. The CDR3 coding sequence is TGCGCCAGCAGCCAAGGGGGTCGTACAGATACGCAGTATTTT. This gives the protein CASSQGGRTDTQYF.

The count of this clonotype is one. The chain recombines TRBV19 with TRBJ2-1; TRBD2 matches at 9 bases. The germline V gene encodes CDR1 LNHDA and CDR2 SQIVND (reference sequence). CDR3 length equals 17 residues. The V segment lost 1 base and the J segment 5 bases; nucleotides outside the gene matches: 9. The CDR3: CASSIVWGLAGNNEQFF. The CDR3 coding sequence is TGTGCCAGTAGTATAGTTTGGGGCCTAGCGGGAAACAATGAGCAGTTCTTC.

Details on this clonotype: This sequence may be a read error, since a much larger clone differs from it by one base. The rearrangement joins TRBV27 to TRBJ2-7; a possible D gene is TRBD1 (6 bases). From germline, CDR1 is MNHEY and CDR2 SMNVEV (reference sequence). The CDR3 spans 15 residues. CDR3 in DNA: TGTGTCAGCAGTTTAGGGACACCGGTCTCCTACGAGCAGTACTTC. It translates to CVSSLGTPVSYEQYF.

In its sample, this clonotype is medium-sized. This chain uses TRBV2 with TRBJ2-7; D call uncertain. CDR1 and CDR2 from the germline V gene are SNHLY and FYNNEI. V was trimmed by 3 bases and J by 3 bases, leaving 9 bases between them. There are 13 residues in the CDR3. This CDR3 is CASSDTPSYEQYF. The CDR3 nucleotides read TGTGCCAGCAGTGACACCCCAAGCTACGAGCAGTACTTC.

Worth noting for this clonotype: Mismatch with germline at one junction end may stem from a read error. This chain uses TRBV5-1 with TRBJ1-3; no clear D. Germline CDR1 reads SGHRS; CDR2 reads YFSETQ. CDR3 length: 14 amino acids. DNA of the CDR3: TGCGCCAGCGGCTTGTCAGGTTACGGAAACACCATATATTTT. It translates to CASGLSGYGNTIYF. Full variable domain (missing parts from reference TRBV5-1 and TRBJ1-3): KAGVTQTPRYLIKTRGQQVTLSCSPISGHRSVSWYQQTPGQGLQFLFEYFSETQRNKGNFPGRFSGRQFSNSRSEMNVSTLELGDSALYLCASGLSGYGNTIYFGEGSWLTVV.

The chain has TRBV7-8 and TRBJ2-1; 7 bases are a match to TRBD2. The CDR3 contains 13 residues. The germline V gene has CDR1 SGHVS and CDR2 FQNEAQ. J lost 8 bases, V lost 3 bases, and 4 bases had no gene match. DNA of the CDR3: TGTGCCAGCAGCTTTGGCGGGAGCGATGAGCAGTTCTTC. Translated: CASSFGGSDEQFF.

To note about this clonotype: This sequence may be a read error, since a much larger clone differs from it by one base. The V and J genes are TRBV7-9 and TRBJ1-6; D uncertain. Germline CDR1 and CDR2: SEHNR and FQNEAQ (reference sequence). The CDR3 is made up of 12 amino acids. CDR3 loop: CASSSTSAALGF. In DNA, the CDR3 is TGTGCCAGCAGTTCAACGTCGGCAGCCTTAGGCTTT.

In this sample, this clonotype turned up many times. This chain links TRBV29-1 with TRBJ2-2; weak D call: TRBD2 (6 bases). This CDR3 is 13 amino acids long. Trimming shortened V by 7 bases and J by 7 bases, and 16 bases separated the two germline ends. Looked up from germline, CDR1 is SQVTM and CDR2 is ANQGSEA. CDR3 in amino acids: CSALATVLGELFF. CDR3 sequence (DNA): TGCAGCGCCCTAGCGACAGTGCTCGGGGAGCTGTTTTTT.

This clonotype was counted between two and nine times. This chain connects TRBV9 to TRBJ2-3, with 10 bases aligning to TRBD2. Germline V lookup: CDR1 SGDLS, CDR2 YYNGEE. The CDR3 is 15 amino acids. The trim removed 4 bases at V and 4 bases at J, leaving 6 bases unmatched. The CDR3 here is CASSKLAGGSDTQYF. CDR3 nucleotides: TGTGCCAGCAGCAAATTAGCGGGAGGTTCAGATACGCAGTATTTT.

About this clonotype itself: Being one base from a much bigger clone, this may be a read error. The rearrangement uses TRBV7-8 and TRBJ2-5; tentatively, D is TRBD1 (5 bases). The V gene's germline CDR1 is SGHVS and CDR2 FQNEAQ. The CDR3 consists of 12 residues. The chain's CDR3 is CANSLGEETQYF. CDR3 bases: TGTGCCAACAGCTTAGGGGAAGAGACCCAGTACTTC.

This clonotype is medium-sized in the sample. This chain joins TRBV2 and TRBJ2-3; 10 nucleotides align to TRBD2. The CDR3 runs 17 residues. V dropped 2 bases and J dropped 2; count of bases not matched to a gene: 7. From germline, CDR1 is SNHLY and CDR2 FYNNEI. The CDR3 sequence: CASSETSGIDNTDTQYF. In nucleotides, the CDR3 is TGTGCCAGCAGTGAAACTAGCGGGATTGATAACACAGATACGCAGTATTTT.

As for this clonotype: This may be a read error, as it is one base from a much larger clone. The rearrangement uses TRBV6-5 and TRBJ2-7; D is unclear. Trimming cost V 6 bases and J 6 bases, with 21 bases left between them. CDR1 MNHEY and CDR2 SVGAGI come from the germline V gene. CDR3 length: 15 amino acids. Here the CDR3 reads CASRREQSRPREQYF. CDR3 coding DNA: TGTGCCAGCAGACGAGAACAGTCACGCCCTCGCGAGCAGTACTTC.

There are a few counts of this clonotype. V usage is TRBV5-5 and J usage is TRBJ2-7, with D tentatively TRBD2 (6 bases). In germline, CDR1 is SGHKS, CDR2 YYEKEE (reference sequence). CDR3 length equals 14 residues. Trimming took off 2 bases at V and 7 bases at J, with 16 bases between the two ends. The CDR3 sequence is CASSFRHTAGEQYF. CDR3 in DNA: TGTGCCAGCAGCTTTAGACATACCGCGGGGGAGCAGTACTTC.

This clonotype is labeled medium-sized. The chain has TRBV20-1 and TRBJ2-3; D possibly matches TRBD1 or TRBD2 (5 bases each). The CDR3 loop spans 15 amino acids. V lost 7 bases to trimming and J lost 1 base, with 18 bases between them. Germline V gives CDR1 DFQATT, CDR2 SNEGSKA (reference sequence). CDR3 loop: CSVISGDRRTDTQYF. Here the CDR3 DNA reads TGCAGTGTTATATCCGGGGACCGCCGCACAGATACGCAGTATTTT.

Judged by abundance, this clonotype is medium-sized (0.01 to 0.1%). The rearrangement links TRBV28 to TRBJ1-6; possibly TRBD1 for D (6 bases). This CDR3 region has 16 residues. Per the germline V gene, CDR1 is MDHEN and CDR2 is SYDVKM. V shed 7 bases and J shed 0 bases, with 13 bases lying between them. The CDR3 region has the DNA TGTGCCAGCATTAACAGGGAAAGCTCCTATAATTCACCCCTCCACTTT. Translation gives CASINRESSYNSPLHF. The variable domain in full, with the rest retrieved from reference TRBV28 and TRBJ1-6, is DVKVTQSSRYLVKRTGEKVFLECVQDMDHENMFWYRQDPGLGLRLIYFSYDVKMKEKGDIPEGYSVSREKKERFSLILESASTNQTSMYLCASINRESSYNSPLHFGNGTRLTVT.

Judged by abundance, this clonotype is medium-sized. The chain carries TRBV19 and TRBJ1-5, with D maybe TRBD1 (5 bases). The germline V and J ends were trimmed by 6 bases and 0 bases, with 15 bases remaining between them. The CDR3 runs to 16 residues. Germline values: CDR1 LNHDA, CDR2 SQIVND (reference sequence). Here the CDR3 reads CASSDGTIDSNQPQHF. Written as DNA, the CDR3 is TGTGCCAGTAGCGACGGGACCATAGATAGCAATCAGCCCCAGCATTTT.

This clonotype has more than one count but fewer than ten. Possible read error: a much larger clone is one base away. The gene calls are TRBV7-2 and TRBJ2-1; TRBD2 agrees at 10 bases. V lost 1 base to trimming and J lost 1 base; unmatched junction nucleotides: 7. The germline CDR1 and CDR2 sequences are SGHTA and FQGNSA. The CDR3 length is 18 residues. The CDR3 here is CASSLEELAGASYNEQFF. The CDR3 coding sequence is TGTGCCAGCAGCTTAGAAGAGCTAGCGGGAGCGTCCTACAATGAGCAGTTCTTC.

This clonotype is medium-sized (0.01 to 0.1%) by share. This chain connects TRBV9 to TRBJ2-2, with TRBD2 matching over 12 bases. The V and J ends lost 4 bases and 3 bases, in that order; junction bases with no gene match: 10. The CDR3 length is 18 residues. Germline CDR1 and CDR2: SGDLS and YYNGEE. CDR3 sequence reads: CASSPTSGSPRYTGELFF. The CDR3 DNA reads as TGTGCCAGCAGCCCGACTAGCGGGAGTCCCCGATACACCGGGGAGCTGTTTTTT.

This clonotype is medium-sized within its sample. V gene TRBV7-2 combines with J gene TRBJ1-5; D possibly corresponds to TRBD1 (6 bases). The CDR3 is 12 amino acids. Germline V gene sequence: CDR1 SGHTA, CDR2 FQGNSA. V lost 5 bases and J 9 bases, leaving 11 bases between the germline ends. This chain's CDR3 is CASSQGGLPQHF. As DNA, the CDR3 is TGTGCCAGCAGCCAAGGGGGGTTGCCCCAGCATTTT.

By share, this clonotype counts as medium-sized. The V and J genes are TRBV14 and TRBJ2-1; D may be TRBD1 (6 bases). V gave up 1 base and J gave up 8 bases, with 15 bases separating them. CDR3 length: 15 residues. The germline CDR1 and CDR2 sequences are SGHDN and FVKESK. The CDR3 DNA reads as TGTGCCAGCAGCCAAGTAGCACAGGGTATGGATGAGCAGTTCTTC. Amino acid sequence: CASSQVAQGMDEQFF.

In this sample, this clonotype turned up a few times. V and J are TRBV19 and TRBJ2-7; 8 nucleotides line up with TRBD2. The CDR3 sequence is 14 residues long. Germline V gene lookup returns CDR1 LNHDA and CDR2 SQIVND (reference sequence). V lost 3 bases, J lost 6 bases, and 7 bases stayed unmatched. CDR3 in DNA: TGTGCCAGTAGTATCCCGGGACTAGATAGCGAGCAGTACTTC. It translates to CASSIPGLDSEQYF.

The V call is TRBV7-3, the J call TRBJ2-2; no definite D call. V lost 4 bases to trimming and J lost 0 bases, with 9 bases between them. Germline CDR1 SGHTA, CDR2 FQGTGA. The CDR3 has 15 residues. The CDR3: CASSSVTANTGELFF. The CDR3 DNA sequence: TGTGCCAGCAGCTCCGTGACTGCGAACACCGGGGAGCTGTTTTTT.

This clonotype is categorized as medium-sized. The genes are TRBV20-1 and TRBJ2-1, with D tentatively TRBD2 (5 bases). The germline V gene encodes CDR1 DFQATT and CDR2 SNEGSKA (reference sequence). CDR3 length: 13 amino acids. V dropped 4 bases and J dropped 5 bases, with 12 bases sitting between them. CDR3 sequence (DNA): TGCAGTGCTACGGTCCGGGATCACAATGAGCAGTTCTTC. It encodes CSATVRDHNEQFF.